One and the same sample provided the 7 T cell receptor beta chains below, sequenced in a study of identical twins. TCRdb re-analysed the 5' RACE reads in MiXCR, keeping a single row per CDR3 protein. The table shows some 600,000 distinct CDR3 sequences, with just over 7% occurring only once. The same data also contributed to another study, on yellow fever vaccine responses in identical twins.

Sequenced: PBMCs. These receptors originate from a woman under 30 in good health.

Here the CDR3 reads CSASNTLEALYGYTF. CDR3 coding DNA: TGCAGTGCTAGTAATACTCTTGAAGCCCTCTATGGCTACACCTTC. The chain links TRBV20-1 to TRBJ1-2, with D hard to call. The CDR3 loop spans 15 amino acids. The ends were cut back, 3 bases at V and 4 bases at J, with 18 bases in the middle. Germline-derived CDR1 and CDR2 are DFQATT and SNEGSKA (reference sequence).

This clonotype was found a few times. This CDR3 reads CASSLGGPLYGYTF. The CDR3 DNA sequence: TGTGCCAGCAGCTTAGGAGGGCCTCTCTATGGCTACACCTTC. This chain uses TRBV11-2 with TRBJ1-2; unclear D gene. V dropped 1 base and J dropped 4 bases, with 10 bases sitting between them. This CDR3 comprises 14 residues. Germline values: CDR1 SGHAT, CDR2 FQNNGV.

The rearrangement links TRBV6-2 or TRBV6-3 to TRBJ2-7; TRBD1 matches at 9 bases. V lost 0 bases, J lost 2 bases, and 5 bases stayed unmatched. Germline V CDR1 and CDR2: MNHEY, SVGEGT. The CDR3 is 16 amino acids. The CDR3 DNA reads TGTGCCAGCAGTTACTCAGGGACAGGGAACCCCTACGAGCAGTACGTC. Translating it yields CASSYSGTGNPYEQYV.

The J gene is TRBJ2-5, the V gene TRBV12-2; the table's TRBD1 call for D was not verified on the DNA. TRBV12-2 is labeled a pseudogene. CDR3 size: 16 residues. In DNA, the CDR3 is TGTGCAAGTCGCTTAACCTTGGGGGGAAAAAAAGAGACCCAGTACTTC. Translation: CASRLTLGGKKETQYF.

The chain carries TRBV12-3 or TRBV12-4 and TRBJ2-1, with D possibly TRBD2 on 6 matching bases. This CDR3 has 15 amino acids. V lost 4 bases, J lost 7 bases, and 17 bases lay in between. CDR3 nucleotides: TGTGCCAGCAGTTATACGGGGACTCGAAAGAATGAGCAGTTCTTC. Protein: CASSYTGTRKNEQFF.

This chain joins TRBV5-6 and TRBJ1-5; D remains ambiguous. CDR1 and CDR2 (germline): SGHDT, YYEEEE. V lost 0 bases, J lost 0 bases, and 13 bases lay in between. The CDR3 spans 17 residues. CDR3 loop: CASSLGLGRDSNQPQHF. DNA for the CDR3: TGTGCCAGCAGCTTGGGGCTCGGACGTGATAGCAATCAGCCCCAGCATTTT.

This clonotype was found many times. The chain couples TRBV10-3 to TRBJ2-7, with D unclear. V gave up 2 bases and J gave up 1 base, with 12 bases separating them. The V gene's germline CDR1 is ENHRY and CDR2 SYGVKD. This CDR3 spans 15 amino acids. The CDR3 here is CAISEDVGSSYEQYF. Here the CDR3 DNA reads TGTGCCATCAGTGAGGACGTGGGCAGTTCCTACGAGCAGTACTTC.